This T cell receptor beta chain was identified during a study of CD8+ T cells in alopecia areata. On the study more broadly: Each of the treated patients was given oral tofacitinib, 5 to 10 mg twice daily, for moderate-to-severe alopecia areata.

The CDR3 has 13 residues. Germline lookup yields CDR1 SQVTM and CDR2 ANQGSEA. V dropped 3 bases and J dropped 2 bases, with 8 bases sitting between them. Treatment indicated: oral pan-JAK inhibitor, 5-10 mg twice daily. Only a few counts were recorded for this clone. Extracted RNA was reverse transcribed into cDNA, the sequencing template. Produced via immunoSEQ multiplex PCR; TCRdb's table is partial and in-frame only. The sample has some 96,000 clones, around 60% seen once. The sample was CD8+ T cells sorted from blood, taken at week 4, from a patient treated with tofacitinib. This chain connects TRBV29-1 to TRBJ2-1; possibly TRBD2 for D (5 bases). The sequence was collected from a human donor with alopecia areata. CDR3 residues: CSVDEGPYNEQFF. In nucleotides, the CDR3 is TGCAGCGTTGATGAGGGTCCCTACAATGAGCAGTTCTTC.